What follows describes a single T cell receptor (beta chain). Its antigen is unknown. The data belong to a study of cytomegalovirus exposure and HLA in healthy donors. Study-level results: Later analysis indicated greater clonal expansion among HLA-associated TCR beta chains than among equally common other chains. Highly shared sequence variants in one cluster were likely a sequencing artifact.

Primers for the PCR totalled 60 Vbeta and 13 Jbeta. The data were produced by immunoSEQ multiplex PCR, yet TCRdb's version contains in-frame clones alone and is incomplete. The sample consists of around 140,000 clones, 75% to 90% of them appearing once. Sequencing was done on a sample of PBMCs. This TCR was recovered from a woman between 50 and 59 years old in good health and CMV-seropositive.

Here the CDR3 DNA reads TGTGCCAGCAGCTCCCAGGGGATCTATGGCTACACCTTC. As protein: CASSSQGIYGYTF. This sequence joins TRBV5-8 and TRBJ1-2; tentatively, D is TRBD1 (6 bases). CDR3 length: 13 amino acids. Germline V lookup: CDR1 SGHTS, CDR2 YDEGEE. Between the trimmed V and J ends, which lost 3 bases and 4 bases, there was a span of 10 bases. The variable domain in full, completed from reference TRBV5-8 and TRBJ1-2, reads EAGVTQSPTHLIKTRGQQATLRCSPISGHTSVYWYQQALGLGLQFLLWYDEGEERNRGNFPPRFSGRQFPNYSSELNVNALELEDSALYLCASSSQGIYGYTFGSGTRLTVV.